These 8 T cell receptor beta chains were all obtained from the same sample, sequenced in a study of blood T cell repertoires in COVID-19. Repertoires were generated with immunoSEQ multiplex PCR, while TCRdb's copy carries only in-frame clones and drops some. The sample consists of around 76,000 clones, about 93% of them appearing once. Sequenced: peripheral blood. These receptors all stem from a human donor in a cohort sampled during active COVID-19.

The CDR3 DNA follows: TGTGCCAGCAGCGTAGCGCCAGGGATCTACGAGCAGTACTTC. Amino acids: CASSVAPGIYEQYF. The chain uses TRBV9 and TRBJ2-7, with D tentatively TRBD1 (5 bases). The CDR3 has 14 amino acids. Deletions cut 0 bases from V and 3 bases from J, with 10 bases between. The germline V gene encodes CDR1 SGDLS and CDR2 YYNGEE.

This clone was seen a few times. The rearrangement uses TRBV5-5 and TRBJ1-5; 12 bases match TRBD1. CDR1 SGHKS and CDR2 YYEKEE come from the germline V gene (reference sequence). CDR3 length equals 17 residues. Unmatched junction bases numbered 11, after V lost 4 bases and J lost 6 bases. The CDR3, as DNA: TGTGCCAGCAGCCCTACCGGGACAGGGGGCGCTGTTCAGCCCCAGCATTTT. The encoded protein is CASSPTGTGGAVQPQHF.

The gene calls are TRBV24-1 and TRBJ1-1; tentatively, D is TRBD1 (6 bases). V lost 3 bases and J 4 bases, leaving 8 bases between the germline ends. The V gene's germline CDR1 is KGHDR and CDR2 SFDVKD. The CDR3 runs 13 residues. The CDR3 DNA is TGTGCCACCAGTGATCGAGGGGGCACTGAAGCTTTCTTT. This encodes CATSDRGGTEAFF.

The rearrangement links TRBV19 to TRBJ2-1, with 8 bases fitting TRBD2. The CDR3 extends over 15 amino acids. Trimming removed 6 bases from V and 7 bases from J; junction bases left unmatched: 11. In germline, CDR1 is LNHDA, CDR2 SQIVND (reference sequence). CDR3 protein: CASSPREGVRNEQFF. CDR3 nucleotide sequence: TGTGCCAGTAGCCCCCGGGAGGGTGTGAGGAATGAGCAGTTCTTC. The entire variable domain, with the rest obtained from reference TRBV19 and TRBJ2-1, is as follows: DGGITQSPKYLFRKEGQNVTLSCEQNLNHDAMYWYRQDPGQGLRLIYYSQIVNDFQKGDIAEGYSVSREKKESFPLTVTSAQKNPTAFYLCASSPREGVRNEQFFGPGTRLTVL.

The chain joins TRBV7-3 to TRBJ2-1; TRBD1 might be the D (5 bases). Germline V CDR1 and CDR2: SGHTA, FQGTGA. CDR3 length: 15 amino acids. Trimming took 2 bases from V and 6 from J, leaving 14 bases between them. The CDR3 is CASSLEAGLGNEQFF. For the CDR3, the DNA is TGTGCCAGCAGCTTAGAGGCAGGGCTTGGCAATGAGCAGTTCTTC.

The chain carries TRBV10-3 and TRBJ2-6; D remains ambiguous. Germline loops: CDR1 ENHRY, CDR2 SYGVKD. The CDR3 spans 15 residues. V was trimmed by 0 bases and J by 0 bases, leaving 3 bases between them. This CDR3 is CAISESSSGANVLTF. DNA for the CDR3: TGTGCCATCAGTGAGTCTAGCTCTGGGGCCAACGTCCTGACTTTC.

This rearrangement joins TRBV23-1 to TRBJ2-2, with 8 bases identical to TRBD1. TRBV23-1 is given ORF status, its function remaining uncertain. Trimming cost V 2 bases and J 6 bases; bases outside gene matches: 23. The CDR3 is 21 amino acids. The CDR3 reads CASSQHPKGKWTGYSSGELFF. The CDR3 nucleotides read TGCGCCAGCAGTCAACACCCAAAGGGAAAATGGACAGGGTATTCGTCCGGGGAGCTGTTTTTT.

The chain has TRBV19 and TRBJ1-1; TRBD1 matches at 11 bases. CDR1 and CDR2 (germline): LNHDA, SQIVND (reference sequence). The CDR3 contains 13 residues. Trimming took 5 bases from V and 11 from J; bases not matched to a gene: 7. The CDR3 loop reads CASSLGQGVGAFF. CDR3 bases: TGTGCCAGTAGTCTGGGACAGGGGGTTGGGGCTTTCTTT.